The rows below give T cell receptor beta chains drawn from one sample of a study of shared clonotypes between healthy human individuals. TCRdb's table, derived via immunoSEQ multiplex PCR, lists solely in-frame clones and lacks some. This table holds fewer than 850,000 clones, around 72% found once. The sequencing input was memory CD4+ T cells sorted from blood. These receptors were obtained from a woman aged 25 to 39 in good health. The CDR3 runs from the conserved cysteine through the conserved F or W. Each record gives: V gene, J gene, D gene, CDR3 DNA, CDR3 protein. A D gene is named only where the DNA matches it firmly.

V gene: TRBV7-8; J gene: TRBJ1-1; D gene: .; CDR3 DNA: TGTGCCAGCAGCTTAGACGGCACTGAAGCTTTCTTT; CDR3 protein: CASSLDGTEAFF
V gene: TRBV5-1; J gene: TRBJ2-5; D gene: TRBD2; CDR3 DNA: TGCGCCAGCAGCGAAGGACCGACACGAAATAGCGGGAGACAAGAGACCCAGTACTTC; CDR3 protein: CASSEGPTRNSGRQETQYF
V gene: TRBV19; J gene: TRBJ2-1; D gene: TRBD2; CDR3 DNA: TGTGCCAGTAGTATTATAGGGCTAGCGGGGAACAATGAGCAGTTCTTC; CDR3 protein: CASSIIGLAGNNEQFF
V gene: TRBV10-3; J gene: TRBJ2-7; D gene: .; CDR3 DNA: TGTGCCATCAGTGTAGAGTACGAGCAGTACTTC; CDR3 protein: CAISVEYEQYF
V gene: TRBV27; J gene: TRBJ1-5; D gene: TRBD1; CDR3 DNA: TGTGCCAGCAGTGCTGCGCGGGACAGCAACCCCCACAATCAGCCCCAGCATTTT; CDR3 protein: CASSAARDSNPHNQPQHF
V gene: TRBV7-2; J gene: TRBJ2-5; D gene: .; CDR3 DNA: TGTGCCAGCGCTGGGGGGCAACAAGAGACCCAGTACTTC; CDR3 protein: CASAGGQQETQYF
V gene: TRBV6-5; J gene: TRBJ2-2; D gene: TRBD2; CDR3 DNA: TGTGCCAGCAGTTATGGGGTAGCGGGAGCCACCGGGGAGCTGTTTTTT; CDR3 protein: CASSYGVAGATGELFF
V gene: TRBV9; J gene: TRBJ1-3; D gene: .; CDR3 DNA: TGTGCCAGCAGCGTAGGTCACGGGAGCTCTGGAAACACCATATATTTT; CDR3 protein: CASSVGHGSSGNTIYF
V gene: TRBV6-4; J gene: TRBJ2-1; D gene: .; CDR3 DNA: TGTGCCAGCAGTGACTCGAGAGACAGGTTACACAATGAGCAGTTCTTC; CDR3 protein: CASSDSRDRLHNEQFF
V gene: TRBV11-2; J gene: TRBJ2-1; D gene: TRBD2; CDR3 DNA: TGTGCCAGCAGCCGGGGACTAGCGGGAGGTTTTAGCAATGAGCAGTTCTTC; CDR3 protein: CASSRGLAGGFSNEQFF
V gene: TRBV5-1; J gene: TRBJ2-7; D gene: .; CDR3 DNA: TGCGCCAGCAGCTTGGGTATCGAGGGAGGTAGCGAGCAGTACTTC; CDR3 protein: CASSLGIEGGSEQYF